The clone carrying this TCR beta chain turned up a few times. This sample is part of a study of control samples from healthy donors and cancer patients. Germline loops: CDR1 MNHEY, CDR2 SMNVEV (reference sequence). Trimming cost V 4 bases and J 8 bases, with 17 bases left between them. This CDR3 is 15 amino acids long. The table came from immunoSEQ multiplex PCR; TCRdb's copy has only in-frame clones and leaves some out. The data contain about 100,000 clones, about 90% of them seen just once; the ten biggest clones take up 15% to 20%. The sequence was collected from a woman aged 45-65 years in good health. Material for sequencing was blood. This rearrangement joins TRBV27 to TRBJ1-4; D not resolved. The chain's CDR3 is CASSSRAAPSEKLFF. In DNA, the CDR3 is TGTGCCAGCAGTTCCAGAGCAGCTCCGTCCGAAAAACTGTTTTTT.